The T cell receptor beta chain under discussion was sequenced for a study of OX40 agonist ivuxolimab in advanced cancers. Clones were read by immunoSEQ multiplex PCR, and TCRdb kept only the in-frame ones, dropping some. Found here are 95,000 to 100,000 clones, 70% to 85% of them singletons; the top ten hold more than 1.1%. The CDR3 is made up of 14 amino acids. Looked up from germline, CDR1 is KGHSH and CDR2 is LQKENI. V dropped 3 bases and J dropped 11 bases, with 19 bases sitting between them. The source was CD4+ or CD8+ T cells sorted from blood, collected in a trial of the OX40 agonist ivuxolimab. This clonotype was sampled from an adult with an advanced solid tumor such as melanoma, head and neck, liver or kidney cancer. This chain connects TRBV18 to TRBJ1-1; D gene uncertain. The CDR3 protein is CASSPPSGYTGAFF. The CDR3 DNA reads as TGTGCCAGCTCACCTCCCTCGGGGTACACGGGGGCTTTCTTT.